Listed below are T cell receptor beta chains from one sample, sequenced in a study of blood T cell repertoires in COVID-19. TCRdb keeps only in-frame clones here, not all; method: immunoSEQ multiplex PCR. Of approximately 81,000 clones listed, about 89% are singletons. Sequenced input: peripheral blood. The receptors here all came from a man aged 70-80 years with active or convalescent COVID-19. The CDR3 runs from the conserved cysteine through the conserved F or W. The order of the fields is D gene, V gene, J gene, CDR3 protein. D genes are given only for firm matches.

NA,TRBV3-1/TRBV3-2,TRBJ1-5,CASSRGSSNQPQHF
TRBD1,TRBV7-2,TRBJ1-6,CASSFTGDDSPLHF
TRBD1,TRBV6-6,TRBJ2-1,CASKWDREYNEQFF
NA,TRBV19,TRBJ2-6,CASRRGSRGANVLTF
TRBD1,TRBV6-1,TRBJ2-7,CASSRQGASSYEQYF
TRBD1,TRBV27,TRBJ1-6,CASSLNRGARSPLHF
NA,TRBV5-1,TRBJ1-6,CASGQGTNSPLHF
TRBD1,TRBV28,TRBJ2-1,CASSTPGTGVNEQFF
TRBD2,TRBV30,TRBJ2-3,CAWSVARGVSDTQYF
TRBD1,TRBV9,TRBJ2-5,CASSPYRGPQETQYF
NA,TRBV27,TRBJ1-2,CASSLLGTTGRYGYTF
NA,TRBV27,TRBJ2-2,CASSRTGYRGELFF
TRBD1,TRBV7-2,TRBJ1-1,CASSTRQGVTEAFF
TRBD1,TRBV11-2,TRBJ1-2,CASSLERGPMGYTF
NA,TRBV6-5,TRBJ1-1,CASSRPGGTEAFF
NA,TRBV28,TRBJ1-5,CASSLASYSNQPQHF
TRBD2,TRBV7-9,TRBJ2-5,CASSFSSGGGQTQYF
NA,TRBV7-2,TRBJ1-2,CASRRSGAPDGYTF
NA,TRBV27,TRBJ1-1,CASRDTGRHPPLNTEAFF
TRBD1,TRBV19,TRBJ1-3,CATTTGGNTIYF
NA,TRBV11-3,TRBJ1-1,CASSFGRNTEAFF
NA,TRBV6-5,TRBJ2-1,CASSYRDYNEQFF
NA,TRBV24-1,TRBJ2-7,CATAGRSSDEQYF
TRBD2,TRBV15,TRBJ2-7,CATSRGGGAYEQYF
NA,TRBV11-3,TRBJ1-3,CASSEQGTGNTIYF
NA,TRBV9,TRBJ2-1,CASSARHWSNEQFF
NA,TRBV6-2/TRBV6-3,TRBJ1-6,CASSYHGDYNSPLHF
TRBD1,TRBV28,TRBJ1-1,CASSTGQGSAFF
TRBD2,TRBV28,TRBJ2-1,CASSATSGGASEQFF
NA,TRBV5-1,TRBJ2-5,CASSPRFRAETQYF
NA,TRBV28,TRBJ1-1,CASSLWIGAGTEAFF
NA,TRBV3-1/TRBV3-2,TRBJ1-2,CASSQAAGYGYTF
NA,TRBV5-1,TRBJ1-2,CASSFGLTRAGYGYTF
NA,TRBV7-6,TRBJ1-4,CASSRKHLGGVEGKLFF
NA,TRBV3-1/TRBV3-2,TRBJ2-7,CASSRPGGRYEQYF
NA,TRBV18,TRBJ1-2,CASSPGTREVSSNYGYTF
TRBD1,TRBV7-7,TRBJ2-1,CASSYDRGGEQFF
TRBD1,TRBV30,TRBJ1-2,CAWSVLNVTGGYGYTF
NA,TRBV5-6,TRBJ2-5,CASSLVGGNQETQYF
TRBD1,TRBV5-1,TRBJ1-4,CASSLGTGRIEKLFF
NA,TRBV5-1,TRBJ1-6,CASSATGKNSPLHF
NA,TRBV9,TRBJ1-3,CASSVTSGAGNTIYF
NA,TRBV7-2,TRBJ1-2,CANQGPFAYGYTF
TRBD2,TRBV10-3,TRBJ2-3,CAISASLGSGGGTDTQYF
NA,TRBV6-5,TRBJ2-7,CASSLAASYEQYF
TRBD1,TRBV5-5,TRBJ1-2,CASSLGRQGQYGYTF
TRBD2,TRBV2,TRBJ2-2,CASSGRGSGGTGELFF
TRBD1,TRBV23-1,TRBJ2-7,CASSWTGGCGEQYF
NA,TRBV18,TRBJ2-1,CASSPTAATYNEQFF
NA,TRBV4-1,TRBJ2-2,CASSPRDLSGELFF
NA,TRBV4-3,TRBJ1-2,CASSQLKEVGAGYTF
TRBD1,TRBV25-1,TRBJ1-5,CASGTGPGQPQHF
NA,TRBV2,TRBJ1-1,CASSMTTNTEAFF
TRBD2,TRBV5-4,TRBJ2-7,CASSLGLAGTPLSYEQYF
TRBD1,TRBV9,TRBJ1-4,CASSSRQGGPAEKLFF
NA,TRBV6-5,TRBJ2-7,CASSSLRESSVEQYF
TRBD2,TRBV7-2,TRBJ2-2,CASSWGLAVNTGELFF
NA,TRBV5-1,TRBJ1-4,CASRRTSKPEKLFF
TRBD2,TRBV6-2/TRBV6-3,TRBJ2-5,CASSSGGSTSGTQYF